Listed here are 17 T cell receptor beta chains from one sample, sequenced in a study of graft-versus-host responses after intestinal transplantation. The antigens of these receptors remain unknown. Some clones are missing from TCRdb's copy, which holds only in-frame ones; the method was immunoSEQ multiplex PCR. The table includes over 75,000 clones, around 89% detected once. Sequences were derived from unstimulated CD4+ T cells sorted from spleen or lymph node cells, sampled before transplant. These receptors all come from a human donor who was the organ donor for an intestinal transplant.

V and J are TRBV7-2 and TRBJ2-5, with TRBD2 matching 7 bases. J lost 5 bases, V lost 0 bases, and 6 bases had no gene match. The CDR3 covers 15 residues. The germline gives CDR1 SGHTA, CDR2 FQGNSA. CDR3 in DNA: TGTGCCAGCAGCTTAGCCCAGACTAGCTGGGAGACCCAGTACTTC. The encoded protein is CASSLAQTSWETQYF.

As regards this clone: At one end, the junction sequence differs from germline, possibly due to a read error. Other DNA sequences in this sample translate to the same CDR3. V usage is TRBV5-1 and J usage is TRBJ2-1; TRBD2 aligns across 15 bases. Germline V gene sequence: CDR1 SGHRS, CDR2 YFSETQ. The CDR3 has 18 residues. The CDR3, as DNA: TGCGCCAGCAGAACGGGACTAGCGGGGGGTAGCTCCTACAATGAGCAATTCTTC. Amino acids: CASRTGLAGGSSYNEQFF.

The chain has TRBV7-9 and TRBJ1-1; D might be TRBD1 (6 bases). The CDR3 is 14 residues long. Trimming pared 7 bases from V and 3 bases from J, leaving 15 bases between. Germline V gene sequence: CDR1 SEHNR, CDR2 FQNEAQ (reference sequence). Here the CDR3 reads CASTPLQGYTEAFF. The CDR3 DNA reads TGTGCCAGCACCCCCCTACAGGGCTACACTGAAGCTTTCTTT.

In this sample, this clone turned up once. The V gene is TRBV6-1, the J gene TRBJ1-6; D is possibly TRBD1 (5 bases). The CDR3 is 14 amino acids. Germline V gives CDR1 MNHNS, CDR2 SASEGT. V was cut by 5 bases and J by 8 bases, with 13 bases left in between. This CDR3 is CASSTQGPHSPLHF. The CDR3 DNA sequence: TGTGCCAGCAGTACCCAGGGTCCCCATTCACCCCTCCACTTT.

CDR3 sequence reads: CASSGGGGYTEAFF. The CDR3 nucleotides read TGTGCCAGCAGTGGGGGGGGAGGGTACACTGAAGCTTTCTTT. This chain uses TRBV2 with TRBJ1-1; D might be TRBD1 (5 bases). This CDR3 comprises 14 residues. Germline loops: CDR1 SNHLY, CDR2 FYNNEI. V lost 4 bases and J 3 bases, leaving 12 bases between the germline ends.

This clone has more than one count but fewer than ten. The genes are TRBV6-1 and TRBJ1-5; TRBD1 agrees at 8 bases. The CDR3 extends over 15 amino acids. Germline assignment: CDR1 MNHNS and CDR2 SASEGT. With V trimmed by 2 bases and J by 4 bases, 4 bases remained unmatched. The CDR3 nucleotides are TGTGCCAGCAGTGAACCGGGACAGGTTAATCAGCCCCAGCATTTT. Translation gives CASSEPGQVNQPQHF.

This chain connects TRBV19 to TRBJ1-5; the D is unclear. From germline, CDR1 is LNHDA and CDR2 SQIVND (reference sequence). V shed 1 base and J shed 5 bases, with 12 bases lying between them. The CDR3 length is 15 residues. In nucleotides, the CDR3 is TGTGCCAGTAGTATAGGGCGCACAGTGGATCAGCCCCAGCATTTT. It translates to CASSIGRTVDQPQHF.

The V call is TRBV4-1, the J call TRBJ1-5; D gene unclear. V was cut by 1 base and J by 0 bases, with 13 bases left in between. This CDR3 has 17 amino acids. Germline V gene sequence: CDR1 MGHRA, CDR2 YSYEKL. The CDR3 reads CASSQVFEGYSNQPQHF. CDR3 coding DNA: TGCGCCAGCAGCCAAGTGTTTGAGGGTTATAGCAATCAGCCCCAGCATTTT.

This clone appeared a few times. The chain links TRBV27 to TRBJ2-2; possibly TRBD1 for D (5 bases). The V end lost 2 bases, the J end lost 4 bases, and 5 bases lay between the germline ends. CDR1 and CDR2 (germline): MNHEY, SMNVEV (reference sequence). The length of the CDR3 is 13 residues. In nucleotides, the CDR3 is TGTGCCAGCAGTTTAACAGGCACCGGGGAGCTGTTTTTT. Translated, it gives CASSLTGTGELFF.

This rearrangement joins TRBV6-6 to TRBJ2-1; 9 bases line up with TRBD1. Germline trimming cut 4 bases from V and 10 bases from J; bases unmatched to any gene: 8. Germline V gene data show CDR1 as MNHNY and CDR2 as SVGAGI (reference sequence). The CDR3 runs 14 residues. CDR3 residues: CASSLSSGQGEQFF. CDR3 in DNA: TGTGCCAGCAGTTTATCCTCCGGACAGGGGGAGCAGTTCTTC.

This clone occurred once. The rearrangement uses TRBV5-1 and TRBJ2-6, with D unresolved. This CDR3 is 19 amino acids long. Between the trimmed V and J ends, which lost 3 bases and 1 base, there was a span of 20 bases. Germline CDR1 is SGHRS and CDR2 is YFSETQ. Here the CDR3 DNA reads TGCGCCAGCAGCTATACGTTCATCCCAACGGAGTCTGGGGCCAACGTCCTGACTTTC. Translated, it gives CASSYTFIPTESGANVLTF.

The chain is built from TRBV29-1 and TRBJ2-7, with 8 bases matching TRBD1. Germline values: CDR1 SQVTM, CDR2 ANQGSEA. Trimming cost V 1 base and J 5 bases; bases outside gene matches: 7. CDR3 size: 14 residues. CDR3 coding DNA: TGCAGCGTTGAAGGACCTCAGGGGGCGAACGAGCAGTACTTC. It codes for CSVEGPQGANEQYF.

The gene calls are TRBV28 and TRBJ2-3; 7 bases are a match to TRBD2. Unmatched junction bases numbered 6, after V lost 2 bases and J lost 4 bases. From germline, CDR1 is MDHEN and CDR2 SYDVKM. The CDR3 consists of 15 residues. CDR3 in DNA: TGTGCCAGCAGTTTAGCGGGAGAGGTGGCAGATACGCAGTATTTT. Translated, it gives CASSLAGEVADTQYF. Supplemented by reference TRBV28 and TRBJ2-3, the full variable domain reads DVKVTQSSRYLVKRTGEKVFLECVQDMDHENMFWYRQDPGLGLRLIYFSYDVKMKEKGDIPEGYSVSREKKERFSLILESASTNQTSMYLCASSLAGEVADTQYFGPGTRLTVL.

Notes on this clone: This sample also contains other DNA sequences that code for the same CDR3. The CDR3: CASSRGTSTDTQYF. Written as DNA, the CDR3 is TGTGCCAGTAGTAGAGGGACTAGCACAGATACGCAGTATTTT. This chain joins TRBV19 and TRBJ2-3; tentative D call: TRBD2 (6 bases). Germline V gives CDR1 LNHDA, CDR2 SQIVND (reference sequence). V was cut by 4 bases and J by 0 bases, with 8 bases left in between. There are 14 residues in the CDR3. Variable domain in full (rest from reference TRBV19 and TRBJ2-3): DGGITQSPKYLFRKEGQNVTLSCEQNLNHDAMYWYRQDPGQGLRLIYYSQIVNDFQKGDIAEGYSVSREKKESFPLTVTSAQKNPTAFYLCASSRGTSTDTQYFGPGTRLTVL.

The J gene is TRBJ2-3, the V gene TRBV27, with 10 positions matching TRBD2. Germline CDR1 and CDR2: MNHEY and SMNVEV (reference sequence). After removal of 4 bases from V and 3 bases from J, the junction contained 1 base not matched to a gene. This CDR3 is 14 amino acids long. In nucleotides, the CDR3 is TGTGCCAGCAGTTCAGCGGGAGGGACAGATACGCAGTATTTT. Residues: CASSSAGGTDTQYF.

The chain joins TRBV4-1 to TRBJ1-2, with a tentative D call TRBD1 (5 bases). Germline CDR1 is MGHRA and CDR2 is YSYEKL. V was trimmed by 0 bases and J by 2 bases, leaving 10 bases between them. There are 15 residues in the CDR3. The CDR3 spells CASSQDGGVNYGYTF. The CDR3, as DNA: TGCGCCAGCAGCCAAGACGGAGGGGTGAACTATGGCTACACCTTC.

The chain has TRBV5-8 and TRBJ1-6; TRBD1 matches at 7 bases. The CDR3 extends over 20 amino acids. Per germline, CDR1 SGHTS and CDR2 YDEGEE. V lost 4 bases and J lost 0; bases outside the gene matches: 16. This CDR3 is CASSTHWDSGSSSYNSPLHF. The CDR3 region has the DNA TGTGCCAGCAGCACCCACTGGGACAGTGGATCAAGCTCCTATAATTCACCCCTCCACTTT.